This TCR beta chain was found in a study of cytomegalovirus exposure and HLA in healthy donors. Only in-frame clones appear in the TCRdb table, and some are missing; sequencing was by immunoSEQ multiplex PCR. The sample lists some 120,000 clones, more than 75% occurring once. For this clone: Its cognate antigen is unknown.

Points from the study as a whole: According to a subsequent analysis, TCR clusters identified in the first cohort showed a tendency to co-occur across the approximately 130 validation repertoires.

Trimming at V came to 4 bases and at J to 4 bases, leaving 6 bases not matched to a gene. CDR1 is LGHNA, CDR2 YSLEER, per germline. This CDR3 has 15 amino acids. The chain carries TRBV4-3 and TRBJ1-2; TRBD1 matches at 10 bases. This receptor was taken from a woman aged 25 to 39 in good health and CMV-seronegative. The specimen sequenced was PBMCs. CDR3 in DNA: TGCGCCAGCAGCCCAAAGACAGGGGGCGTCTATGGCTACACCTTC. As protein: CASSPKTGGVYGYTF.